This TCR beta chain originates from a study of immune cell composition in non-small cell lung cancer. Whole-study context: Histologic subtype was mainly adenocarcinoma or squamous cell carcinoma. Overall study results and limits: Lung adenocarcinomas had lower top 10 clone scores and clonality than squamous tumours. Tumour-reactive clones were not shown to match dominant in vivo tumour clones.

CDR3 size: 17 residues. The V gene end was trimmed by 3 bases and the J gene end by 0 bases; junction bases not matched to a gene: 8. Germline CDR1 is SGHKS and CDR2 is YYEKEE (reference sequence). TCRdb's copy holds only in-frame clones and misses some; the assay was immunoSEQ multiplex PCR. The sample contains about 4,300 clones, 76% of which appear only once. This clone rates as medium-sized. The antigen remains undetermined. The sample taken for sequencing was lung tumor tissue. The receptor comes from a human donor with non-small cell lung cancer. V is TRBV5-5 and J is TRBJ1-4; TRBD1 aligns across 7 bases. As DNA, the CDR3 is TGTGCCAGCAGCTCCCGGACAGGACCGACAACTAATGAAAAACTGTTTTTT. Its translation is CASSSRTGPTTNEKLFF.